Below are 3 T cell receptor beta chains sequenced from a single sample in a study of T cell repertoires in cytomegalovirus infection. Each CDR3 protein is one row after TCRdb ran MiXCR on the reads. In the table there are around 740,000 distinct CDR3 sequences, less than 40% of which are singletons. Sequencing was performed on PBMCs. These receptors were taken from a human donor in good health (CMV status not recorded). Some clones in this sample may be carry-over from other donors' samples.

On this clonotype: A read error is possible here, since a much larger clone lies one base away. The CDR3 region has the DNA TGTGCCAGCAGTTTTGGACAGCACAATCAGCCCCAGCATTTT. Translating gives CASSFGQHNQPQHF. This rearrangement joins TRBV12-3 or TRBV12-4 to TRBJ1-5, with D maybe TRBD1 (6 bases). The V gene lost 3 bases and the J gene lost 3 bases, with 9 bases spanning the gap. The CDR3 totals 14 residues.

This clonotype has a handful of counts. V usage is TRBV28 and J usage is TRBJ2-5; 7 bases line up with TRBD2. This CDR3 is 13 amino acids long. Looked up from germline, CDR1 is MDHEN and CDR2 is SYDVKM. V shed 6 bases and J 5 bases; nucleotides not matched to a gene: 6. CDR3 sequence reads: CASRTQGGETQYF. Here the CDR3 DNA reads TGTGCCAGCAGGACTCAGGGAGGGGAGACCCAGTACTTC.

This chain links TRBV28 with TRBJ2-7; D is possibly TRBD2 (5 bases). The length of the CDR3 is 12 residues. The V end lost 3 bases, the J end lost 9 bases, and 12 bases lay between the germline ends. Germline CDR1 and CDR2: MDHEN and SYDVKM. The CDR3 is CASSLAGIGQYF. CDR3 DNA: TGTGCCAGCAGTTTGGCCGGGATTGGGCAGTACTTC.